The clone carrying this T cell receptor (beta chain) was found a few times. No antigen is known for it. MiXCR, run by TCRdb on the 5' RACE reads, gives a single entry per CDR3 protein. The sample has 350,000 to 450,000 distinct CDR3 sequences, roughly 18% seen once. The data stem from a study of identical twins. Study results and limitations: While abundant cord blood beta clonotypes carried fewer insertions, memory repertoires showed no such pattern.

With V trimmed by 1 base and J by 7 bases, 8 bases remained unmatched. Per the germline V gene, CDR1 is LNHNV and CDR2 is YYDKDF (reference sequence). This CDR3 contains 16 residues. Source material: naive T cells sorted from blood. This receptor was obtained from a man aged 50-59 years in good health. The rearrangement links TRBV15 to TRBJ1-1; the match to TRBD1 covers 11 bases. For the CDR3, the DNA is TGTGCCACCAGCAGAGCGGGAGGACAGGGGGCGGGTGAAGCTTTCTTT. It yields the protein CATSRAGGQGAGEAFF.